The subject of this entry is one TCR beta chain. The source of the sample is a study of T cell changes during pregnancy in multiple sclerosis. The CDR3 consists of 17 residues. Trimming removed 2 bases from V and 4 bases from J, with 18 bases in between. Germline CDR1 MNHNS, CDR2 SASEGT. Clones were sequenced by immunoSEQ multiplex PCR, and TCRdb holds only the in-frame ones, with some missing. The sample holds approximately 70,000 clones, 90% to 95% seen once. The sequences come from peripheral blood, collected in the second trimester of pregnancy. This chain joins TRBV6-1 and TRBJ2-1; D is unclear. The source of this sequence is a female donor in good health, enrolled as a control in a pregnancy study. Written as DNA, the CDR3 is TGTGCCAGCAGTGAAATTCCGTGGCTAGAAGTTTACAATGAGCAGTTCTTC. Its protein product is CASSEIPWLEVYNEQFF.